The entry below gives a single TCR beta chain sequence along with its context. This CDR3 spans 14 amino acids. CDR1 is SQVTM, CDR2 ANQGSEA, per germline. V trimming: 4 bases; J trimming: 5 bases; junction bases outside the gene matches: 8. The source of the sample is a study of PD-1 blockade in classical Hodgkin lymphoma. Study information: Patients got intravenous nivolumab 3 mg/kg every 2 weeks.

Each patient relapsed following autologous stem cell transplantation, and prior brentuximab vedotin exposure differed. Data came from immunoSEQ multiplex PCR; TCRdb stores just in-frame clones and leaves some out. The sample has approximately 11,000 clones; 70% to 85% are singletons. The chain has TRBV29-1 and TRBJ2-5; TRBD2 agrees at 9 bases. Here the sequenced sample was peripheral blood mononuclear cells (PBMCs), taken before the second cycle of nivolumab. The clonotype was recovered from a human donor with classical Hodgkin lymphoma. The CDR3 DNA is TGCAGCGTTGTCCTAGCGGGGAGGCGGGAGACCCAGTACTTC. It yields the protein CSVVLAGRRETQYF.